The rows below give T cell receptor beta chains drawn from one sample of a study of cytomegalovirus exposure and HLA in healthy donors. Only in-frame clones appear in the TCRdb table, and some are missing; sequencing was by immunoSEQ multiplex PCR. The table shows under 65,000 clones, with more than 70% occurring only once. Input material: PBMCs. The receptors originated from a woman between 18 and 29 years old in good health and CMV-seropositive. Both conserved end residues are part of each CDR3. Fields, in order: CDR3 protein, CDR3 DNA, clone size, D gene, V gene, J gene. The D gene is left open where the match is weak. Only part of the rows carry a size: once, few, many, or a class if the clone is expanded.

cdr3_aa: CASSRYSGSSGANVLTF; cdr3_nt: TGCGCCAGCAGCCGTTATTCGGGGAGCTCTGGGGCCAACGTCCTGACTTTC; clone_size: NA; d_call: NA; v_call: TRBV4-1; j_call: TRBJ2-6
cdr3_aa: CASSRTGGSTDTQYF; cdr3_nt: TGTGCCAGCAGTAGAACGGGGGGGTCCACAGATACGCAGTATTTT; clone_size: NA; d_call: TRBD2; v_call: TRBV27; j_call: TRBJ2-3
cdr3_aa: CASSGGRTNQPQHF; cdr3_nt: TGTGCCAGCAGTGGAGGGAGGACCAATCAGCCCCAGCATTTT; clone_size: NA; d_call: NA; v_call: TRBV2; j_call: TRBJ1-5
cdr3_aa: CASSSSTPSTDTQYF; cdr3_nt: TGCGCCAGCAGCTCGTCGACACCTAGCACAGATACGCAGTATTTT; clone_size: NA; d_call: NA; v_call: TRBV5-1; j_call: TRBJ2-3
cdr3_aa: CASSPSTREQFF; cdr3_nt: TGTGCCAGCTCACCGTCCACCCGGGAGCAGTTCTTC; clone_size: NA; d_call: NA; v_call: TRBV18; j_call: TRBJ2-1
cdr3_aa: CASSAMVGRMNTEAFF; cdr3_nt: TGTGCCAGCAGCGCAATGGTGGGCAGGATGAACACTGAAGCTTTCTTT; clone_size: NA; d_call: NA; v_call: TRBV7-3; j_call: TRBJ1-1
cdr3_aa: CASSQGAERNEQFF; cdr3_nt: TGCGCCAGCAGCCAGGGGGCGGAACGCAATGAGCAGTTCTTC; clone_size: once; d_call: NA; v_call: TRBV4-1; j_call: TRBJ2-1
cdr3_aa: CASSHMPSKYTQYF; cdr3_nt: TGTGCCAGCAGCCATATGCCAAGCAAGTATACGCAGTATTTT; clone_size: NA; d_call: NA; v_call: TRBV14; j_call: TRBJ2-3
cdr3_aa: CASSESRDTWRELFF; cdr3_nt: TGTGCCAGCAGTGAGTCTCGGGACACCTGGAGGGAGCTGTTTTTT; clone_size: NA; d_call: NA; v_call: TRBV2; j_call: TRBJ2-2
cdr3_aa: CASRVTGNYGYTF; cdr3_nt: TGTGCCAGCAGGGTGACAGGGAACTATGGCTACACCTTC; clone_size: NA; d_call: TRBD1; v_call: TRBV5-6; j_call: TRBJ1-2